Listed here is a single TCR beta chain. These data belong to a study of blood T cell repertoires in COVID-19. As processed by the authors: Scientists estimated how many nucleated cells there were by amplifying reference gene primers. Some clones are missing from TCRdb's copy, which holds only in-frame ones; the method was immunoSEQ multiplex PCR. From that table come the V and J calls and clone size; the DNA was used to work out D and trimming. In the table there are tens of thousands of clones, roughly 90% of which are singletons. Looked up from germline, CDR1 is LGHNA and CDR2 is YNFKEQ. Between the trimmed V and J ends, which lost 0 bases and 1 base, there was a span of 10 bases. The CDR3 extends over 15 amino acids.

The chain employs TRBV4-2 and TRBJ2-7; D might be TRBD2 (5 bases). The specimen was peripheral blood. The TCR was taken from a man at least 80 years old with acute or convalescent COVID-19. CDR3 protein: CASSQDDYSSYEQYF. As DNA, the CDR3 is TGTGCCAGCAGCCAAGACGACTATTCTTCCTACGAGCAGTACTTC.